These 2 T cell receptor beta chains came from one sample sequenced in a study of T cell repertoires in cytomegalovirus infection. One entry per CDR3 protein results from TCRdb running MiXCR on the reads. The sample has roughly 640,000 distinct CDR3 sequences; roughly a quarter are singletons. The specimen was CD8+ T cells from PBMCs. The receptors stem from a human donor in good health (CMV status not recorded). Some clones in this sample may be carry-over from other donors' samples.

This clonotype was observed a few times. The rearrangement links TRBV2 to TRBJ1-5; D is uncertain. CDR3 length: 15 residues. Looked up from germline, CDR1 is SNHLY and CDR2 is FYNNEI. Trimming removed 3 bases from V and 2 bases from J, with 11 bases in between. The DNA for the CDR3 is TGTGCCAGCAGTGACCCCCTGAGGGGCAATCAGCCCCAGCATTTT. This translates into CASSDPLRGNQPQHF.

This chain connects TRBV6-5 to TRBJ1-2, with D possibly being TRBD1 (6 bases). V lost 2 bases and J lost 8, with 9 bases in between. The CDR3 contains 12 residues. CDR1 is MNHEY and CDR2 is SVGAGI in the germline V gene. CDR3 loop: CASSYTGGGYTF. As DNA, the CDR3 is TGTGCCAGCAGTTACACGGGGGGCGGCTACACCTTC.